Described below is a single TCR beta chain sequence and its context. No cognate antigen has been identified for it. No much larger clonotype is one base removed from it; base qualities were not supplied. This specimen comes from a study of identifying expanded T cells in peripheral blood (dated by TCRdb to between 2017 and 2020). For the study in its entirety: Technical replicates were generated by sequencing separate aliquots of the same genomic DNA pool, with four replicates compared pairwise. Beyond this particular receptor, the publication reports: The binomial model flagged around 1.1 differentially abundant clones between technical replicates, compared with approximately 16 over roughly 2 weeks and 19 over around four weeks. Across all healthy-donor time intervals, the beta-binomial model significantly cut both the number of clones called differentially abundant and the false-positive rate. The authors expected that over much longer intervals, such as months to years, biological variance in healthy repertoires might increase even further. In all healthy donors, the variance in clone template counts between samples taken roughly 14 days apart rose significantly as total template count increased.

During the collection period, no infections or other immune events were recorded for the healthy donors. Healthy-donor blood repertoires served as a training cohort to calibrate time-dependent variance in a beta-binomial model of T-cell clone differential abundance. There were roughly 10 healthy donors in the training cohort, of whom 3 were female and 7 were male. On average the donors were around 44 years old, and their ages spanned about 29 to 64 years. Whole blood was collected from each healthy donor at three time points spaced approximately 2 weeks apart and obtained from a commercial supplier. For immunosequencing, genomic DNA was extracted from whole blood that had not been sorted. At the junction V is shortened by 0 bases and J by 0 bases, with 10 bases in between. The CDR3 covers 16 residues, taking in both the cysteine and the phenylalanine. Only the CDR3 DNA stays, 48 bases, in frame from base 1. CDR1 and CDR2 were assigned from the germline V gene (reference sequence) as LNHNV and YYDKDF.

TCRbeta CDR3 regions were profiled by bias-controlled multiplex PCR amplification of genomic DNA with the immunoSEQ Assay. The authors processed their data as follows. The absolute abundance of each unique TCRbeta CDR3 region was quantified after sequences were collapsed and filtered. Differential abundance was tested with a binomial (Fisher-equivalent) model and with a beta-binomial model adding time-dependent variance fitted from healthy donors. Any clone with fewer than 5 combined templates was excluded, and a clone was called differentially abundant if its Benjamini-Hochberg FDR was below 0.01. The form v = (b*log(k)+a)^2 was used to model beta-binomial variance as a function of total template count across the two samples. Entries here come from immuneACCESS through TCRdb and include only in-frame sequences with V and J called. Some clones fail to appear in such tables; in the studies checked, an unresolved V gene covers under half of the shortfall, and the cause of the remainder is unknown. Clone size and the V and J calls come from that table; the DNA yielded D and trimming. This sample is represented by approximately 90,000 clones; 80% to 90% of them were singletons. Jointly, the top ten make up around 4.5% of the sample.

This TCR came from a person aged 18 to 75 in good health. The chain couples TRBV15 to TRBJ2-3; possibly the D gene is TRBD1, per 5 matching bases. Sample: blood. The DNA sequence is TGTGCCACCAGCAGAGAAAGGCCAGGGAGCACAGATACGCAGTATTTT. This codes for CATSRERPGSTDTQYF.